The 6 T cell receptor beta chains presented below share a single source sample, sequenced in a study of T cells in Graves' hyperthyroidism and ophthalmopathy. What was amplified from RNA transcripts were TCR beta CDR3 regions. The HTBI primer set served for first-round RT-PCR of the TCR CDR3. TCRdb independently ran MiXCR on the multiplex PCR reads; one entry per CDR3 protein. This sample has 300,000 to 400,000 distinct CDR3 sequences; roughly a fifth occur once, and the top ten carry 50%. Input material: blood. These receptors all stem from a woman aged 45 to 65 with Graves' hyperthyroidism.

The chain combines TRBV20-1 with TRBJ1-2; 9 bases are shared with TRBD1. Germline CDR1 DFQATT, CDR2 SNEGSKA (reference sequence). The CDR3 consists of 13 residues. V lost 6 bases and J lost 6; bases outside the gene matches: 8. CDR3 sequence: CSAPGQGRDGYTF. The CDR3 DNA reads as TGCAGTGCCCCGGGACAGGGTAGGGATGGCTACACCTTC.

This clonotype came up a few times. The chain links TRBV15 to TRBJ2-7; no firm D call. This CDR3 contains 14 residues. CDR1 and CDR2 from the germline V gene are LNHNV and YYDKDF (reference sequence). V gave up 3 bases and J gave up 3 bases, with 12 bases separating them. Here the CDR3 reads CATSSSPTDYEQYF. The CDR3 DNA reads TGTGCCACCAGCAGTAGCCCCACGGACTACGAGCAGTACTTC.

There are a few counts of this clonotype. The DNA for the CDR3 is TGCGCCAGCAGCCAAGCGAGGACCGGGACAGCGAACACTGAAGCTTTCTTT. Its translation: CASSQARTGTANTEAFF. The chain links TRBV4-1 to TRBJ1-1; 7 bases align to TRBD1. Germline V gene data show CDR1 as MGHRA and CDR2 as YSYEKL. CDR3 size: 17 residues. V was pared by 1 base and J by 1 base, with 9 bases of the junction left unmatched.

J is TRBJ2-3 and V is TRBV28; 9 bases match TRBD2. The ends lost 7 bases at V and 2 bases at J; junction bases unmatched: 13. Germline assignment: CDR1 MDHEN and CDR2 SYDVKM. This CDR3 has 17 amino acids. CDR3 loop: CASTPLGSGRSTDTQYF. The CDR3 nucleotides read TGTGCCAGCACTCCGCTGGGTAGCGGGAGATCCACAGATACGCAGTATTTT.

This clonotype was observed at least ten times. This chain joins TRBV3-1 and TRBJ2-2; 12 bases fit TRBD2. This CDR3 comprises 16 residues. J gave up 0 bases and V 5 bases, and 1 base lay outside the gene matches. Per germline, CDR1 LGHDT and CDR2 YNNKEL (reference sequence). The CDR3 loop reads CASSRTSGANTGELFF. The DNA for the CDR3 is TGTGCCAGCAGCAGGACTAGCGGGGCGAACACCGGGGAGCTGTTTTTT.

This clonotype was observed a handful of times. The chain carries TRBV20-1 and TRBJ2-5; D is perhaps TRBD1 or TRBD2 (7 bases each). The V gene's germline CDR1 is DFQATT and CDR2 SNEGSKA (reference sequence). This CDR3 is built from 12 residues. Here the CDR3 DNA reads TGCCCGGGACAGCCCGGGGGGGAGACCCAGTACTTC. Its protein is CPGQPGGETQYF.